This T cell receptor beta chain came from a study of T-cell memory formation after mild COVID-19. Study outcomes and limitations: CD4+ contracting clones were mainly CM and EM; CD8+ ones, EMRA.

TCRdb re-derived calls from the 5' RACE reads in MiXCR, one entry per CDR3 protein. In the table there are around 510,000 distinct CDR3 sequences, less than 25% of which are singletons. Concerning this clonotype itself: As yet, its antigen is unknown.

There are 13 residues in the CDR3. Germline CDR1 is DFQATT and CDR2 is SNEGSKA (reference sequence). Between the trimmed V and J ends, which lost 3 bases and 0 bases, there was a span of 8 bases. The sequenced sample was PBMCs or a T cell subset sorted from them (not recorded which). The sequence came from an adult woman who had mild COVID-19 (a few samples of this study predate the infection). Cell type and time point are not known. The rearrangement joins TRBV20-1 to TRBJ1-1, with D perhaps matching TRBD1 (5 bases). The CDR3 is CSARGLMNTEAFF. The CDR3 DNA follows: TGCAGTGCTAGGGGGCTTATGAACACTGAAGCTTTCTTT.